This T cell receptor (beta chain) derives from a study of spatial heterogeneity in lung cancer. MiXCR, applied by TCRdb to the 5' RACE reads, yields one record per CDR3 protein. The table records roughly 40,000 distinct CDR3 sequences, around 6.8% of them present only once. Time point meaning: sample taken at primary tumor resection. Germline V CDR1 and CDR2: SGHRS, YFSETQ. Trimming took 3 bases from V and 2 from J, leaving 13 bases between them. The CDR3 sequence is 15 residues long. The source is a female donor with early-stage non-small cell lung cancer. Source: PBMCs, taken at surgery. The chain couples TRBV5-1 to TRBJ2-3; tentative D call: TRBD1 (6 bases). The CDR3 DNA sequence: TGCGCCAGCAGCTGGGAGACAGGATTCACAGATACGCAGTATTTT. This encodes CASSWETGFTDTQYF. The full variable domain, rest sourced from reference TRBV5-1 and TRBJ2-3, is KAGVTQTPRYLIKTRGQQVTLSCSPISGHRSVSWYQQTPGQGLQFLFEYFSETQRNKGNFPGRFSGRQFSNSRSEMNVSTLELGDSALYLCASSWETGFTDTQYFGPGTRLTVL.